The source of this T cell receptor (beta chain) is a study of technical replicates of blood from a few donors. Germline CDR1 LGHNA, CDR2 YSLEER. This CDR3 has 14 amino acids. The V and J ends lost 7 bases and 4 bases, in that order; junction bases with no gene match: 5. Profiling relied on immunoSEQ multiplex PCR, and the TCRdb table lists in-frame clones only, not all of them. The sample has more than 90,000 clones; around 96% are singletons. The specimen was T cells isolated from PBMCs. V is TRBV4-3 and J is TRBJ1-1, with TRBD1 matching 11 bases. This clonotype originated in a human donor in good health. The chain's CDR3 is CASISGTGGTEAFF. The DNA of the CDR3 is TGCGCCAGCATATCCGGGACAGGGGGCACTGAAGCTTTCTTT.